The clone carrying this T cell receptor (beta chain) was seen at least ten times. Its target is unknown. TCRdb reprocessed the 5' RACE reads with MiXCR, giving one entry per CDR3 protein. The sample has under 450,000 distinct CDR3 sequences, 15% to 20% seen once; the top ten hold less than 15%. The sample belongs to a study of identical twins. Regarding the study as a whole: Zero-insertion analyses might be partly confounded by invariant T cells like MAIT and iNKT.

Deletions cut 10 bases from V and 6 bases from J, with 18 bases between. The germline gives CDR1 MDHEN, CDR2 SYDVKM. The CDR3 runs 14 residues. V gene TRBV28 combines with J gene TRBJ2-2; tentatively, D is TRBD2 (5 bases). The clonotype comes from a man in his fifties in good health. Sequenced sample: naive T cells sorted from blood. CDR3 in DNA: TGTGCCACCTCCTCGTTGAGGGAGTCCGGGGAGCTGTTTTTT. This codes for CATSSLRESGELFF.